These 15 T cell receptor beta chains were all obtained from the same sample, sequenced in a study of blood T cell repertoires in COVID-19. Libraries were prepared by immunoSEQ multiplex PCR; TCRdb keeps only in-frame clonotypes and omits some of them. This sample carries roughly 160,000 clones, about 85% of them seen once, and the ten largest clones take roughly 25%. The sequencing sample was made of peripheral blood. All receptors derive from a man aged 60-69 years with acute or convalescent COVID-19.

This clone has a single count. The V gene is TRBV7-9, the J gene TRBJ1-1, with a weak D call TRBD1 (6 bases). Trimming took 5 bases from V and 1 from J, leaving 11 bases between them. The CDR3 totals 14 residues. CDR1 and CDR2 (germline): SEHNR, FQNEAQ (reference sequence). The CDR3 nucleotides are TGTGCCAGCAGCCTACAGGGCGGGAACACTGAAGCTTTCTTT. It encodes CASSLQGGNTEAFF.

A single count supports this clone. V is TRBV7-8 and J is TRBJ1-6; weak D call: TRBD1 (5 bases). This CDR3 is built from 15 residues. CDR1 is SGHVS and CDR2 is FQNEAQ in the germline V gene. The V end lost 5 bases, the J end lost 1 base, and 9 bases lay between the germline ends. CDR3 region: CASSPYRSYNSPLHF. DNA for the CDR3: TGTGCCAGCAGCCCGTACAGGTCCTATAATTCACCCCTCCACTTT.

The chain employs TRBV24-1 and TRBJ2-5; 8 nucleotides align to TRBD2. CDR1 and CDR2 (germline): KGHDR, SFDVKD. The CDR3 has 16 amino acids. Unmatched junction bases numbered 8, after V lost 5 bases and J lost 1 base. As DNA, the CDR3 is TGTGCCACCAGTGTGGGTGGAGCGGGAGTCCAAGAGACCCAGTACTTC. Translated: CATSVGGAGVQETQYF.

This sequence joins TRBV19 and TRBJ1-1, with 7 bases that match TRBD1. The CDR3 loop spans 13 amino acids. Germline trimming cut 6 bases from V and 3 bases from J; bases unmatched to any gene: 4. The germline V gene encodes CDR1 LNHDA and CDR2 SQIVND (reference sequence). The chain's CDR3 is CASSHRGYTEAFF. CDR3 bases: TGTGCCAGTAGCCACAGGGGTTACACTGAAGCTTTCTTT.

V gene TRBV6-4 combines with J gene TRBJ2-2, with D uncertain. Looked up from germline, CDR1 is MRHNA and CDR2 is SNTAGT. There are 14 residues in the CDR3. Deletions cut 8 bases from V and 1 base from J, with 11 bases between. The CDR3 spells CASAIAQNTGELFF. The CDR3 DNA sequence: TGTGCCAGCGCCATAGCCCAGAACACCGGGGAGCTGTTTTTT.

The rearrangement links TRBV3-1 (or the pseudogene TRBV3-2) to TRBJ2-3; a possible D gene is TRBD1 (6 bases). This CDR3 has 15 amino acids. The germline gives CDR1 LGHDT, CDR2 YNNKEL (reference sequence). V was cut by 4 bases and J by 0 bases, with 11 bases left in between. For the CDR3, the DNA is TGTGCCAGCAGCCTCCGACAGGCTAGCACAGATACGCAGTATTTT. This encodes CASSLRQASTDTQYF.

This clone occurred once. The chain is built from TRBV6-1 and TRBJ1-4; 12 nucleotides agree with TRBD1. The germline gives CDR1 MNHNS, CDR2 SASEGT. The CDR3 is 18 residues long. Losses at the gene ends were 4 bases for V and 4 bases for J; bases not matched to a gene: 10. The DNA of the CDR3 is TGTGCCAGCAGTGGACAGGGACAGGGGGCGGTTGGTAATGAAAAACTGTTTTTT. Its translation is CASSGQGQGAVGNEKLFF.

This sequence joins TRBV5-1 and TRBJ1-1, with 7 bases fitting TRBD1. This CDR3 is built from 14 residues. The J segment lost 1 base and the V segment lost 4 bases, leaving 4 bases of the junction unmatched. Per germline, CDR1 SGHRS and CDR2 YFSETQ. DNA of the CDR3: TGCGCCAGCAGCGCCCGGGACAGGAACACTGAAGCTTTCTTT. As protein: CASSARDRNTEAFF.

This chain uses TRBV4-2 with TRBJ2-7, with a tentative D call TRBD2 (7 bases). V lost 0 bases to trimming and J lost 4 bases, with 13 bases between them. The CDR3 is 15 residues long. CDR1 and CDR2 from the germline V gene are LGHNA and YNFKEQ. The CDR3 here is CASSQDAGAQYEQYV. As DNA, the CDR3 is TGTGCCAGCAGCCAAGATGCGGGGGCCCAGTACGAGCAGTACGTC.

This clone has only one observation. The rearrangement links TRBV11-3 to TRBJ2-7; the D is unclear. This CDR3 is 12 amino acids long. The germline V gene has CDR1 SGHNT and CDR2 YENEEA. V was cut by 3 bases and J by 6 bases, with 9 bases left in between. CDR3 DNA: TGTGCCAGCAGCTTTCCTGGGCGCGAGCAGTACTTC. It specifies CASSFPGREQYF.

The V gene is TRBV5-6, the J gene TRBJ1-5, with TRBD1 identical over 11 bases. CDR3 length: 15 amino acids. V trimming: 2 bases; J trimming: 7 bases; junction bases outside the gene matches: 5. CDR1 SGHDT and CDR2 YYEEEE come from the germline V gene. The DNA for the CDR3 is TGTGCCAGCAGCTTTGGGACAGGGGGACTACAGCCCCAGCATTTT. Translating it yields CASSFGTGGLQPQHF.

The chain has TRBV9 and TRBJ2-3; 8 positions match TRBD1. In germline, CDR1 is SGDLS, CDR2 YYNGEE. CDR3 length: 15 residues. J lost 2 bases, V lost 4 bases, and 6 bases had no gene match. The CDR3 loop reads CASSFRDRFTDTQYF. Here the CDR3 DNA reads TGTGCCAGCAGCTTCCGGGACAGGTTCACAGATACGCAGTATTTT.

This rearrangement joins TRBV10-3 to TRBJ2-1; D is uncertain. The CDR3 runs 13 residues. The V end was cut by 4 bases, the J end by 6 bases, with 10 bases between. Looked up from germline, CDR1 is ENHRY and CDR2 is SYGVKD. The CDR3 here is CAISVGSSNEQFF. The CDR3 DNA is TGTGCCATCAGTGTTGGTAGCAGCAATGAGCAGTTCTTC.

V gene TRBV24-1 combines with J gene TRBJ1-5; D uncertain. The CDR3 is 13 amino acids. CDR1 and CDR2 (germline): KGHDR, SFDVKD. The germline V and J ends were trimmed by 4 bases and 3 bases, with 6 bases remaining between them. CDR3 residues: CATSEEDNQPQHF. The CDR3 DNA reads TGTGCCACCAGTGAAGAGGACAATCAGCCCCAGCATTTT.

The gene calls are TRBV28 and TRBJ2-4; D is unclear. CDR3 length: 11 residues. V dropped 3 bases and J dropped 12 bases, with 9 bases sitting between them. CDR1 MDHEN and CDR2 SYDVKM come from the germline V gene. The CDR3 region has the DNA TGTGCCAGCAGTTTTTACAATTATCAGTACTTC. This sequence encodes CASSFYNYQYF.